This entry lists 17 T cell receptor beta chains sequenced from one sample in a study of T cell repertoires in cytomegalovirus infection. MiXCR, run by TCRdb on the reads, gives a single entry per CDR3 protein. The sample holds hundreds of thousands of distinct CDR3 sequences, about 24% seen once. Sequenced material: CD8+ T cells from PBMCs. The source is a human donor in good health (CMV status not recorded). Some clones in this sample may be carry-over from other donors' samples.

This clonotype was counted many times. This rearrangement joins TRBV6-1 to TRBJ2-3; 8 positions match TRBD1. This CDR3 comprises 14 residues. Germline CDR1 and CDR2: MNHNS and SASEGT. J was trimmed by 5 bases and V by 8 bases; bases with no gene match: 9. Written as DNA, the CDR3 is TGTGCCAGCGTGGACAGGGTTGGACGAGATACGCAGTATTTT. It codes for CASVDRVGRDTQYF.

This clonotype was recorded a few times. V is TRBV11-1 and J is TRBJ2-2, with D unresolved. The CDR3 has 14 amino acids. Germline V gene data show CDR1 as SGHAT and CDR2 as FQDESV (reference sequence). The V end lost 3 bases, the J end lost 6 bases, and 11 bases lay between the germline ends. CDR3 in amino acids: CASSLGNTPGELFF. The CDR3 region has the DNA TGTGCCAGCAGCTTGGGCAATACCCCCGGGGAGCTGTTTTTT.

The rearrangement joins TRBV5-5 to TRBJ2-1; D uncertain. CDR3 length equals 15 residues. The V end lost 0 bases, the J end lost 4 bases, and 11 bases lay between the germline ends. Germline V gene lookup returns CDR1 SGHKS and CDR2 YYEKEE (reference sequence). The CDR3 nucleotides read TGTGCCAGCAGCTTGGGACGGAGCAATTACAATGAGCAGTTCTTC. Amino acids: CASSLGRSNYNEQFF.

CDR3 DNA sequence: TGTGCCATCGGAGGGGGGACCGACTATGGCTACACCTTC. It is translated as CAIGGGTDYGYTF. This rearrangement joins TRBV10-3 to TRBJ1-2, with D perhaps TRBD1 (6 bases). Trimming cost V 8 bases and J 3 bases, with 13 bases left between them. CDR3 length: 13 amino acids. The germline gives CDR1 ENHRY, CDR2 SYGVKD.

This clonotype was detected only a few times. This sequence joins TRBV20-1 and TRBJ2-3; D is undetermined. CDR1 is DFQATT, CDR2 SNEGSKA, per germline (reference sequence). The germline V and J ends were trimmed by 6 bases and 0 bases, with 16 bases remaining between them. The CDR3 consists of 15 residues. The CDR3 here is CSARSRHSSTDTQYF. The CDR3 nucleotides are TGCAGTGCAAGGAGTCGACACTCTAGCACAGATACGCAGTATTTT.

The chain couples TRBV28 to TRBJ2-3, with 13 positions matching TRBD2. V shed 7 bases, J shed 0 bases, and the junction held 7 bases outside the gene matches. The CDR3 loop spans 17 amino acids. Germline-derived CDR1 and CDR2 are MDHEN and SYDVKM. The CDR3 DNA sequence: TGTGCCAGCATAAGACTAGCGGGGGGACCTAGCACAGATACGCAGTATTTT. Its protein product is CASIRLAGGPSTDTQYF.

At least ten counts were recorded for this clonotype. The chain joins TRBV6-5 to TRBJ1-1; D is unresolved. Trimming took 8 bases from V and 0 from J, leaving 19 bases between them. CDR1 is MNHEY and CDR2 is SVGAGI in the germline V gene. The CDR3 consists of 16 residues. As DNA, the CDR3 is TGTGCCAGCTCCAACCCCTACCAGTCTATGAACACTGAAGCTTTCTTT. The encoded protein is CASSNPYQSMNTEAFF.

This clonotype was picked up a small number of times. The chain has TRBV12-3 or TRBV12-4 and TRBJ2-7; 8 bases are a match to TRBD2. The CDR3 length is 14 residues. With V trimmed by 2 bases and J by 5 bases, 5 bases remained unmatched. CDR3 protein: CASSLREGGHEQYF. The CDR3 DNA sequence: TGTGCCAGCAGTTTACGGGAGGGAGGGCACGAGCAGTACTTC.

This clonotype showed up many times. V usage is TRBV20-1 and J usage is TRBJ2-7, with D perhaps TRBD1 (5 bases). The CDR3 covers 15 residues. Trimming cost V 0 bases and J 4 bases, with 16 bases left between them. CDR1 and CDR2 from the germline V gene are DFQATT and SNEGSKA (reference sequence). DNA of the CDR3: TGCAGTGCTAGAGAACCAGGGCTGGGCCATTACGAGCAGTACTTC. Translating gives CSAREPGLGHYEQYF.

This clonotype has at least ten counts. The chain combines TRBV7-9 with TRBJ2-1; D might be TRBD1 (6 bases). CDR1 is SEHNR, CDR2 FQNEAQ, per germline (reference sequence). V lost 3 bases and J lost 6, with 18 bases in between. The CDR3 is 16 amino acids. The chain's CDR3 is CASSLAGTKGANEQFF. The CDR3 region has the DNA TGTGCCAGCAGCTTGGCCGGGACAAAAGGAGCCAATGAGCAGTTCTTC.

This clonotype turned up a few times. The rearrangement links TRBV5-1 to TRBJ2-5; 7 nucleotides align to TRBD1. CDR1 and CDR2 (germline): SGHRS, YFSETQ. With V trimmed by 4 bases and J by 3 bases, 9 bases remained unmatched. This CDR3 is built from 15 residues. The CDR3 nucleotides read TGCGCCAGCAGCCCGGCGGTGACAGGGAAAGAGACCCAGTACTTC. It is translated as CASSPAVTGKETQYF.

The sample holds many counts of this clonotype. The gene calls are TRBV12-3 or TRBV12-4 and TRBJ1-2; D ambiguous. Trimming pared 3 bases from V and 4 bases from J, leaving 12 bases between. The CDR3 runs 14 residues. Here the CDR3 reads CASSLNSVSYGYTF. DNA for the CDR3: TGTGCCAGCAGTTTGAACTCCGTCAGCTATGGCTACACCTTC.

The chain has TRBV6-5 and TRBJ1-5; no definite D call. CDR3 size: 17 residues. Germline assignment: CDR1 MNHEY and CDR2 SVGAGI. V was clipped by 5 bases and J by 6 bases, with 23 bases between them. The CDR3, as DNA: TGTGCCAGCAGTCCCCGGGCATGGGCTTCGGCAACTCAGCCCCAGCATTTT. The encoded protein is CASSPRAWASATQPQHF.

This clonotype was seen a few times. The chain couples TRBV2 to TRBJ1-5, with no clear D. V was pared by 6 bases and J by 2 bases, with 11 bases between. This CDR3 has 14 residues. Germline lookup yields CDR1 SNHLY and CDR2 FYNNEI. Here the CDR3 reads CASREDSGNQPQHF. The CDR3 nucleotides read TGTGCCAGCAGGGAGGATAGTGGCAATCAGCCCCAGCATTTT.

The chain has TRBV6-2 or TRBV6-3 and TRBJ2-7; TRBD1 matches at 12 bases. The germline CDR1 and CDR2 sequences are MNHEY and SVGEGT. The CDR3 consists of 15 residues. After removal of 2 bases from V and 2 bases from J, the junction contained 1 base not matched to a gene. CDR3 nucleotide sequence: TGTGCCAGCAGTTACGGGACAGGGGGCCCCTACGAGCAGTACGTC. Encoded protein: CASSYGTGGPYEQYV.

A few counts support this clonotype. The chain has TRBV11-1 and TRBJ1-1; possible D gene TRBD1, 5 bases. The CDR3 is 13 amino acids. Trimming removed 1 base from V and 8 bases from J, with 11 bases in between. Per germline, CDR1 SGHAT and CDR2 FQDESV (reference sequence). The CDR3 reads CASSLGQPLEAFF. The CDR3 DNA follows: TGTGCCAGCAGCTTAGGACAGCCATTAGAAGCTTTCTTT.

This chain uses TRBV10-3 with TRBJ2-3; possibly TRBD2 for D (5 bases). Germline CDR1 and CDR2: ENHRY and SYGVKD. V lost 5 bases to trimming and J lost 2 bases, with 11 bases between them. The CDR3 totals 14 residues. The CDR3 loop reads CAISLTGDTDTQYF. The CDR3 nucleotides are TGTGCCATCAGTTTAACCGGGGACACAGATACGCAGTATTTT.